This TCR beta chain was recorded in a study of CD8+CD57+ T cells in acquired aplastic anemia. Study at large: When averaged, DNA from sorted CD4+ and CD8+ cells came to approximately 3.2 ug. General study results and limits: A set of some 28 CD8+ CDR3 sequences was shared between patients and controls, and these sequences appeared highly expressed in patients.

Germline values: CDR1 DFQATT, CDR2 SNEGSKA (reference sequence). The CDR3 covers 14 residues. V was cut by 1 base and J by 5 bases, with 12 bases left in between. At least ten counts were recorded for this clonotype. Its target is not known. Patients included in sequencing had previously demonstrated CD8+CD57+ cell expansion by flow cytometry. Patients were therapy-naive when their blood was sampled. The TCR beta profiling, which covered VDJ combination and CDR3 sequence, was carried out using genomic DNA as the template. TCRdb fed the reads into MiXCR, producing one record per CDR3 protein. The sample has 150,000 to 200,000 distinct CDR3 sequences, roughly 50% seen once.

The origin of this receptor is a human donor with aplastic anemia. The rearrangement links TRBV20-1 to TRBJ2-1, with D possibly being TRBD1 (5 bases). Sequencing input: sorted CD4+, CD8+, or CD8+CD57+ T cells (not recorded which) from PBMCs. For the CDR3, the DNA is TGCAGTGCTAGAGTTATTCCGACAGACAATGAGCAGTTCTTC. It codes for CSARVIPTDNEQFF.